A selection of T cell receptor beta chains follows, all from one sample in a study of cytomegalovirus exposure and HLA in healthy donors. Measured with immunoSEQ multiplex PCR; TCRdb has only the in-frame clones, and not every one. The sample contains about 160,000 clones, around 84% of which appear only once. Sequenced material: PBMCs. The receptors stem from a woman between 40 and 50 years old in good health and CMV-seronegative. CDR3s include the opening cysteine and the closing phenylalanine or tryptophan. Fields, in order: V gene, clone size, CDR3 length, J gene, CDR3 protein. Expanded clones are given a class, and other clones once, few, many or no size at all.

v_gene: TRBV6-1; abundance: -; len: 14; j_gene: TRBJ2-1; CDR3aa: CASRLGASNNEQFF
v_gene: TRBV5-1; abundance: -; len: 12; j_gene: TRBJ1-1; CDR3aa: CASSLAGLGAFF
v_gene: TRBV7-9; abundance: once; len: 18; j_gene: TRBJ2-3; CDR3aa: CASSHGLAGATSTDTQYF
v_gene: TRBV5-1; abundance: -; len: 15; j_gene: TRBJ2-7; CDR3aa: CASSGTSGARGEQYF
v_gene: TRBV6-5; abundance: few; len: 13; j_gene: TRBJ2-7; CDR3aa: CASSEQHTHEQYF
v_gene: TRBV7-2; abundance: -; len: 15; j_gene: TRBJ2-7; CDR3aa: CASSLISAGPYEQYF
v_gene: TRBV19; abundance: -; len: 13; j_gene: TRBJ2-1; CDR3aa: CATWDTSYNEQFF
v_gene: TRBV4-1; abundance: -; len: 14; j_gene: TRBJ2-7; CDR3aa: CASSHVSLTGEQYF
v_gene: TRBV5-1; abundance: -; len: 15; j_gene: TRBJ2-5; CDR3aa: CASSLVSGEGGTQYF
v_gene: TRBV7-9; abundance: -; len: 12; j_gene: TRBJ1-4; CDR3aa: CSSSLPGLGLFF
v_gene: TRBV18; abundance: -; len: 16; j_gene: TRBJ2-1; CDR3aa: CASSPPSRGGGNEQFF
v_gene: TRBV6-6; abundance: -; len: 12; j_gene: TRBJ1-2; CDR3aa: CASRGTGHGYTF
v_gene: TRBV5-1; abundance: -; len: 15; j_gene: TRBJ2-7; CDR3aa: CASSLTSGGVSEQYF
v_gene: TRBV19; abundance: -; len: 14; j_gene: TRBJ2-3; CDR3aa: CATARDRAADTQYF
v_gene: TRBV16; abundance: -; len: 14; j_gene: TRBJ2-2; CDR3aa: CASSQGTDPGELFF
v_gene: TRBV7-9; abundance: few; len: 14; j_gene: TRBJ1-1; CDR3aa: CASRTGVANTEAFF
v_gene: TRBV10-2; abundance: -; len: 13; j_gene: TRBJ1-2; CDR3aa: CASSDARGSGYTF
v_gene: TRBV10-2; abundance: once; len: 15; j_gene: TRBJ2-5; CDR3aa: CASSASGGRIETQYF
v_gene: TRBV6-6; abundance: -; len: 14; j_gene: TRBJ1-5; CDR3aa: CATSSRGSNQPQHF
v_gene: TRBV11-2; abundance: -; len: 15; j_gene: TRBJ1-3; CDR3aa: CASSPAGGSGNTIYF
v_gene: TRBV6-1; abundance: few; len: 13; j_gene: TRBJ2-1; CDR3aa: CASTNRAYNEQFF
v_gene: TRBV10-3; abundance: -; len: 15; j_gene: TRBJ1-1; CDR3aa: CAIREEGGKNTEAFF
v_gene: TRBV28; abundance: -; len: 18; j_gene: TRBJ2-4; CDR3aa: CASTDSVLLAALLGIQYF
v_gene: TRBV7-9; abundance: -; len: 17; j_gene: TRBJ2-7; CDR3aa: CASSLEPGGDRSYEQYF
v_gene: TRBV7-9; abundance: once; len: 16; j_gene: TRBJ2-7; CDR3aa: CASSPKISGQGYEQYF
v_gene: TRBV7-9; abundance: few; len: 16; j_gene: TRBJ2-2; CDR3aa: CASSFWGQGVTGELFF
v_gene: TRBV6-5; abundance: -; len: 14; j_gene: TRBJ1-1; CDR3aa: CASRDRTGHAEAFF
v_gene: TRBV6-5; abundance: -; len: 15; j_gene: TRBJ1-5; CDR3aa: CASSYRRGRDQPQHF
v_gene: TRBV7-9; abundance: -; len: 14; j_gene: TRBJ2-2; CDR3aa: CASEPGGNTGELFF
v_gene: TRBV5-6; abundance: few; len: 18; j_gene: TRBJ2-3; CDR3aa: CASSRGLAGDLFTDTQYF
v_gene: TRBV4-1; abundance: few; len: 14; j_gene: TRBJ2-5; CDR3aa: CASSPLTGGETQYF
v_gene: TRBV18; abundance: -; len: 14; j_gene: TRBJ2-5; CDR3aa: CASSRGTLQETQYF
v_gene: TRBV5-1; abundance: -; len: 16; j_gene: TRBJ1-1; CDR3aa: CASSFSLDRVNTEAFF
v_gene: TRBV5-1; abundance: -; len: 14; j_gene: -; CDR3aa: CASSLSVSNYEQYF
v_gene: TRBV4-1; abundance: few; len: 14; j_gene: TRBJ2-7; CDR3aa: CASSQDPSPYEQYF
v_gene: TRBV2; abundance: few; len: 15; j_gene: TRBJ1-6; CDR3aa: CASSYDRTYNSPLHF
v_gene: TRBV6-1; abundance: -; len: 13; j_gene: TRBJ2-7; CDR3aa: CASSDLRGGEQYF
v_gene: TRBV6-5; abundance: -; len: 15; j_gene: TRBJ2-7; CDR3aa: CASSYWGEISYEQYF
v_gene: TRBV5-1; abundance: -; len: 16; j_gene: TRBJ1-6; CDR3aa: CASSLFTLQVGSPLHF
v_gene: TRBV2; abundance: -; len: 13; j_gene: TRBJ2-2; CDR3aa: CASSLASTGELFF
v_gene: TRBV18; abundance: -; len: 17; j_gene: TRBJ1-1; CDR3aa: CASSPTGGILVNTEAFF
v_gene: TRBV6-4; abundance: -; len: 14; j_gene: TRBJ2-3; CDR3aa: CASSPTVSTDTQYF